Shown below are 8 T cell receptor beta chains from a single sample sequenced in a study of persistence of HIV-infected CD4 T cells. Which antigens these TCRs recognize remains unknown. Anti-CD3/anti-CD28 beads served as a nonspecific positive control stimulus. CD4+ T cells upregulating both CD40 ligand and CD69 were sorted as responding cells. This was the immunoSEQ version 4 assay in survey mode. Profiling relied on immunoSEQ multiplex PCR, and the TCRdb table lists in-frame clones only, not all of them. The profile covers 35,000 to 40,000 clones, with approximately 88% appearing a single time and about 1.3% taken by the ten largest. Sample: CD4+ T cells sorted from PBMCs after roughly 18-hour stimulation, taken from a patient who received antiretroviral therapy. The receptors derive from an adult man with HIV who was CMV-seropositive.

This sequence joins TRBV9 and TRBJ2-1; either TRBD1 or TRBD2 may fit D (6 bases each). The germline CDR1 and CDR2 sequences are SGDLS and YYNGEE. The germline V and J ends were trimmed by 2 bases and 5 bases, with 14 bases remaining between them. The CDR3 spans 15 residues. The CDR3 region is CASSVGGHWNNEQFF. Here the CDR3 DNA reads TGTGCCAGCAGCGTGGGGGGCCATTGGAACAATGAGCAGTTCTTC.

V gene TRBV7-8 combines with J gene TRBJ1-2; weak D call: TRBD1 (5 bases). There are 15 residues in the CDR3. Germline V gene lookup returns CDR1 SGHVS and CDR2 FQNEAQ. V lost 4 bases and J lost 2, with 14 bases in between. DNA for the CDR3: TGTGCCAGCAGCTCTGCCGGGACGGGGAACTATGGCTACACCTTC. It specifies CASSSAGTGNYGYTF.

The rearrangement uses TRBV10-3 and TRBJ1-2, with D possibly TRBD1 on 6 matching bases. The germline gives CDR1 ENHRY, CDR2 SYGVKD. Trimming left V 10 bases short and J 2 bases short, with 8 bases between. The CDR3 consists of 11 residues. As DNA, the CDR3 is TGTGCCACAACAGGGAACTATGGCTACACCTTC. Translation: CATTGNYGYTF.

The J gene is TRBJ1-2, the V gene TRBV7-2; possible D gene TRBD1, 6 bases. V was pared by 5 bases and J by 1 base, with 11 bases between. In germline, CDR1 is SGHTA, CDR2 FQGNSA. CDR3 length: 14 residues. This CDR3 is CASSRGRGNYGYTF. For the CDR3, the DNA is TGTGCCAGCAGCCGGGGGCGGGGTAACTATGGCTACACCTTC.

The CDR3 nucleotides read TGTGCCAGCAGTCCAGGGATGGGAAATAGCAATCAGCCCCAGCATTTT. This codes for CASSPGMGNSNQPQHF. The chain has TRBV6-2 or TRBV6-3 and TRBJ1-5; weak D call: TRBD1 (5 bases). The CDR3 contains 16 residues. Germline values: CDR1 MNHEY, CDR2 SVGEGT. The ends were cut back, 5 bases at V and 0 bases at J, with 14 bases in the middle.

This rearrangement joins TRBV10-3 to TRBJ1-3; D possibly corresponds to TRBD1 (6 bases). CDR1 and CDR2 from the germline V gene are ENHRY and SYGVKD. This CDR3 spans 13 amino acids. Trimming removed 10 bases at V and 0 bases at J, with 10 bases between. For the CDR3, the DNA is TGTGCCACCGGGGGCCACTCTGGAAACACCATATATTTT. This sequence encodes CATGGHSGNTIYF.

This chain uses TRBV20-1 with TRBJ1-2; D remains ambiguous. The length of the CDR3 is 11 residues. CDR1 and CDR2 from the germline V gene are DFQATT and SNEGSKA (reference sequence). V shed 3 bases and J shed 3 bases, with 5 bases lying between them. CDR3 in amino acids: CSARDYYGYTF. CDR3 coding DNA: TGCAGTGCTAGGGACTACTATGGCTACACCTTC.

CDR3 in amino acids: CASSLAAQPFDQPQHF. DNA for the CDR3: TGTGCCAGCAGCTTAGCGGCGCAGCCCTTTGATCAGCCCCAGCATTTT. The rearrangement uses TRBV7-9 and TRBJ1-5; D unresolved. CDR3 length: 16 residues. The germline CDR1 and CDR2 sequences are SEHNR and FQNEAQ (reference sequence). The ends were cut back, 0 bases at V and 5 bases at J, with 14 bases in the middle.